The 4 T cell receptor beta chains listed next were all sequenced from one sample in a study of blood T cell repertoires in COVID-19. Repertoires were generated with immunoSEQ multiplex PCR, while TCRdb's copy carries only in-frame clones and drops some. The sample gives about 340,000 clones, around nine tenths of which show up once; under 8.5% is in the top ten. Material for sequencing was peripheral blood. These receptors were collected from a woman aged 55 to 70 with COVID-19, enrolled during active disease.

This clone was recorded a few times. CDR3: CATSGGAVQGGELFF. The CDR3 nucleotides are TGTGCCACCAGCGGGGGGGCCGTTCAGGGCGGGGAGCTGTTTTTT. This sequence joins TRBV2 and TRBJ2-2, with TRBD2 matching 10 bases. This CDR3 contains 15 residues. Germline-derived CDR1 and CDR2 are SNHLY and FYNNEI. The junction had 12 bases not matched to a gene; V was cut back by 10 bases and J by 7 bases.

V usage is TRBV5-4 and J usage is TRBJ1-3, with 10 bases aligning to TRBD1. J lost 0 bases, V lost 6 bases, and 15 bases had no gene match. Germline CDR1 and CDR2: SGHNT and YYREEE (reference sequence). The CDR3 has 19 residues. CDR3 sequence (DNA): TGTGCCAGCAACAACATCTTTGGGACAGGGGATTACTCTGGAAACACCATATATTTT. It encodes CASNNIFGTGDYSGNTIYF.

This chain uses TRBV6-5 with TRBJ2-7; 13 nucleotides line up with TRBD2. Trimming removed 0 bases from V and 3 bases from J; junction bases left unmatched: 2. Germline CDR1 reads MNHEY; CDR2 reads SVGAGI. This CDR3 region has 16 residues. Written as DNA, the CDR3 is TGTGCCAGCAGTTACTCACTAGCGGGGGGGATCTACGAGCAGTACTTC. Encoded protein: CASSYSLAGGIYEQYF.

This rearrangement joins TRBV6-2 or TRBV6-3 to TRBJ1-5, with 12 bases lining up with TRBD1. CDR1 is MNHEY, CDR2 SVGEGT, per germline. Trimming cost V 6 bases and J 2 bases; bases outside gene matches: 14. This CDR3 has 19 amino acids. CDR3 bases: TGTGCCAGCAGCTTATCCCGGGACAGGGGGCAAATTGGCAATCAGCCCCAGCATTTT. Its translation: CASSLSRDRGQIGNQPQHF.